The 22 T cell receptor beta chains below were found in one sample sequenced in a study of kidney transplant recipient with SARS-CoV-2 infection. In TCRdb, the reads were re-called with MiXCR into one record per CDR3 protein. Of 200,000 to 300,000 distinct CDR3 sequences in the sample, less than 35% were seen once. The sequencing here drew on a blood sample, taken at baseline and on day 111 from a kidney transplant recipient. Receptors originate from a male patient in his 30s who had COVID-19 and was a kidney transplant recipient. Some T cells may be graft donor cells.

This clonotype appeared many times. V usage is TRBV20-1 and J usage is TRBJ2-7; TRBD2 is a possible D gene (7 bases). Per the germline V gene, CDR1 is DFQATT and CDR2 is SNEGSKA (reference sequence). Trimming removed 6 bases from V and 4 bases from J, with 19 bases in between. The CDR3 has 14 amino acids. CDR3 loop: CSAWGGGALYEQYF. The CDR3 DNA sequence: TGCAGTGCCTGGGGTGGGGGGGCGCTTTACGAGCAGTACTTC.

This clonotype was picked up many times. The chain joins TRBV5-4 to TRBJ2-5; 13 bases map to TRBD2. The length of the CDR3 is 17 residues. V lost 3 bases and J lost 5; bases outside the gene matches: 10. Per germline, CDR1 SGHNT and CDR2 YYREEE (reference sequence). The CDR3 sequence: CASSSGLAGVVWETQYF. The CDR3 nucleotides read TGTGCCAGCAGCTCCGGACTAGCGGGAGTGGTTTGGGAGACCCAGTACTTC.

This clonotype has at least ten counts. This chain connects TRBV27 to TRBJ2-1, with D perhaps given as TRBD1 or TRBD2 (6 bases each). CDR1 and CDR2 (germline): MNHEY, SMNVEV (reference sequence). The CDR3 extends over 14 amino acids. V lost 5 bases and J 6 bases, leaving 14 bases between the germline ends. CDR3 sequence (DNA): TGTGCCAGCAGTCGGGGGCTCCAGGGCAATGAGCAGTTCTTC. Protein: CASSRGLQGNEQFF.

In nucleotides, the CDR3 is TGTGCCAGCAGTTCTACTGCGACTAGCGGGAGACCAGGAGAGACCCAGTACTTC. Translated: CASSSTATSGRPGETQYF. The chain has TRBV6-5 and TRBJ2-5; 12 bases line up with TRBD2. V lost 4 bases and J lost 4; bases outside the gene matches: 13. The germline V gene has CDR1 MNHEY and CDR2 SVGAGI. The CDR3 covers 18 residues.

This clonotype turned up a few times. The V call is TRBV28, the J call TRBJ1-1; 7 bases align to TRBD1. The CDR3 loop spans 17 amino acids. The V gene's germline CDR1 is MDHEN and CDR2 SYDVKM. J was trimmed by 0 bases and V by 4 bases; bases with no gene match: 11. This chain's CDR3 is CASSWDIQGLMNTEAFF. CDR3 coding DNA: TGTGCCAGCAGTTGGGACATACAGGGGTTGATGAACACTGAAGCTTTCTTT. The full variable domain, its missing parts supplied by reference TRBV28 and TRBJ1-1, is DVKVTQSSRYLVKRTGEKVFLECVQDMDHENMFWYRQDPGLGLRLIYFSYDVKMKEKGDIPEGYSVSREKKERFSLILESASTNQTSMYLCASSWDIQGLMNTEAFFGQGTRLTVV.

This clonotype was picked up many times. V gene TRBV12-3 or TRBV12-4 combines with J gene TRBJ2-3; the match to TRBD2 covers 7 bases. The J segment lost 1 base and the V segment lost 6 bases, leaving 13 bases of the junction unmatched. This CDR3 has 17 residues. In DNA form, the CDR3 reads TGTGCCAGCAGCGTCCTCCCTAAAGCGGGGCGCACAGATACGCAGTATTTT. Protein sequence: CASSVLPKAGRTDTQYF.

Points on this clonotype: This could be a read error, since a much larger clone is one nucleotide away. The chain employs TRBV11-2 and TRBJ1-2; D may be TRBD1 (5 bases). The CDR3 is 14 amino acids. Trimming cost V 5 bases and J 7 bases, with 17 bases left between them. In germline, CDR1 is SGHAT, CDR2 FQNNGV. CDR3 bases: TGTGCCAGCAGCCCGGGTCATCCTAGGGGTGGCTACACCTTC. Its protein is CASSPGHPRGGYTF.

The rearrangement uses TRBV3-1 and TRBJ1-2; weak D call: TRBD1 (6 bases). The V and J ends lost 5 bases and 4 bases respectively, with 23 bases between them. This CDR3 contains 17 residues. Germline CDR1 and CDR2: LGHDT and YNNKEL (reference sequence). The CDR3 DNA reads TGTGCCAGCAGCGGGACATTCACCCTTCGAAAGACCTATGGCTACACCTTC. Its protein is CASSGTFTLRKTYGYTF.

Turning to this clonotype: A single base separates this from a much larger clone, so it may be a read error. The chain joins TRBV7-6 to TRBJ1-2; D is ambiguous. The germline gives CDR1 SGHVS, CDR2 FNYEAQ. The CDR3 runs 17 residues. V lost 8 bases to trimming and J lost 4 bases, with 26 bases between them. This chain's CDR3 is CASGNQDESRKTYGYTF. CDR3 in DNA: TGTGCCAGCGGCAATCAGGATGAATCTCGAAAGACCTATGGCTACACCTTC. The whole variable domain, remainder taken from reference TRBV7-6 and TRBJ1-2, is GAGVSQSPRYKVTKRGQDVALRCDPISGHVSLYWYRQALGQGPEFLTYFNYEAQQDKSGLPNDRFSAERPEGSISTLTIQRTEQRDSAMYRCASGNQDESRKTYGYTFGSGTRLTVV.

In this sample, this clonotype turned up many times. The J gene is TRBJ2-1, the V gene TRBV18, with D hard to call. The CDR3 is 13 amino acids. Trimming removed 0 bases at V and 4 bases at J, with 4 bases between. The V gene's germline CDR1 is KGHSH and CDR2 LQKENI. The CDR3 loop reads CASSPPVYNEQFF. The CDR3 nucleotides are TGTGCCAGCTCACCACCGGTTTACAATGAGCAGTTCTTC.

Turning to this clonotype: A much larger clone is a single base away; this may be a read error. The chain couples TRBV24-1 to TRBJ1-2, with 7 bases fitting TRBD1. Germline V lookup: CDR1 KGHDR, CDR2 SFDVKD. CDR3 length equals 15 residues. As DNA, the CDR3 is TGTGCCACCAGCGACCCCCAGACAGGGTTCTATGACTACACCTTC. It codes for CATSDPQTGFYDYTF.

As for this clonotype: A much more abundant neighbour one base away suggests this may be a read error. As the CDR3 is not closed by the conserved phenylalanine or tryptophan, this likely results from a read error. The DNA is omitted, as the CDR3 cannot be located on it reliably, and the CDR3 follows TCRdb's listing. The V and J genes are TRBV6-2 or TRBV6-3 and TRBJ2-5; the table names TRBD1, a call not compared with the DNA. A total of 13 residues make up the CDR3, ends included. CDR1 is MNHEY and CDR2 is SVGEGT in the germline V gene. The CDR3 protein is CASSYNGQGPGKS.

Of note for this clonotype: A much larger clone lies one base from this, so it may be a read error. V gene TRBV29-1 combines with J gene TRBJ2-7; D call uncertain. The germline V gene encodes CDR1 SQVTM and CDR2 ANQGSEA. The CDR3 is made up of 11 amino acids. The CDR3 spells CSVSISYKQYF. As DNA, the CDR3 is TGCAGCGTTAGCATCTCCTACAAGCAGTACTTC.

In this sample, this clonotype turned up many times. The chain carries TRBV5-1 and TRBJ2-5; tentatively, D is TRBD1 (6 bases). V was cut by 1 base and J by 1 base, with 11 bases left in between. This CDR3 is 15 amino acids long. The germline CDR1 and CDR2 sequences are SGHRS and YFSETQ. CDR3 nucleotides: TGCGCCAGCAGCTTGTCGTTCAGGGGCCAAGAGACCCAGTACTTC. Translation gives CASSLSFRGQETQYF.

This clonotype was counted at least ten times. The V call is TRBV6-5, the J call TRBJ1-1; D gene uncertain. This CDR3 region has 15 residues. The ends were cut back, 5 bases at V and 0 bases at J, with 13 bases in the middle. CDR1 and CDR2 (germline): MNHEY, SVGAGI. CDR3 residues: CASSETLGMNTEAFF. The DNA of the CDR3 is TGTGCCAGCAGTGAGACGTTGGGGATGAACACTGAAGCTTTCTTT.

There are a few counts of this clonotype. Germline is not matched at one junction end, which may reflect a read error. This chain joins TRBV20-1 and TRBJ2-4, with 8 bases matching TRBD2. The J call may not be correct, given that the DNA end is closer to TRBJ2-7. CDR1 is DFQATT, CDR2 SNEGSKA, per germline (reference sequence). The CDR3 loop spans 16 amino acids. Here the CDR3 reads CNAPDLSGSGRNEQYF. In nucleotides, the CDR3 is TGCAATGCTCCGGATTTAAGCGGGAGCGGCAGAAACGAGCAGTACTTC.

This clonotype has a single count. This clone may be a read error of a much larger clone one base away. The chain is built from TRBV3-1 and TRBJ2-2; 7 positions match TRBD1. The CDR3 covers 15 residues. Germline V gene lookup returns CDR1 LGHDT and CDR2 YNNKEL (reference sequence). The CDR3, as DNA: TGTGCCGGCAGCCAAGATGGGACAGCCATCGGGGAGCTGTTTTTT. Its translation: CAGSQDGTAIGELFF.

This clonotype appeared once. A much larger clone differs by one base, so this may be a read error. J is TRBJ1-1 and V is TRBV28; D gene ambiguous. CDR1 MDHEN and CDR2 SYDVKM come from the germline V gene. The ends were cut back, 5 bases at V and 7 bases at J, with 8 bases in the middle. The CDR3 length is 11 residues. The CDR3: CASSRRIEAFF. As DNA, the CDR3 is TGTGCCAGCAGTCGGAGGATTGAAGCTTTCTTT.

Concerning this clonotype: A much more abundant neighbour one base away suggests this may be a read error. The chain combines TRBV10-1 with TRBJ2-2; weak D call: TRBD2 (5 bases). CDR1 is WNHNN, CDR2 SYGVQD, per germline (reference sequence). There are 12 residues in the CDR3. Trimming pared 11 bases from V and 6 bases from J, leaving 13 bases between. The CDR3 DNA reads as TGCGCCGCCGGGATAAGGCCCGGGGAGCTGTTTTTT. Protein: CAAGIRPGELFF.

The chain carries TRBV5-4 and TRBJ2-2; D is uncertain. V lost 4 bases to trimming and J lost 6 bases, with 10 bases between them. CDR1 is SGHNT and CDR2 is YYREEE in the germline V gene (reference sequence). The CDR3 loop spans 13 amino acids. The DNA for the CDR3 is TGTGCCAGCAGCCAACTGCAACCCGGGGAGCTGTTTTTT. It is translated as CASSQLQPGELFF.

The table lists this clonotype with a few counts. V gene TRBV25-1 combines with J gene TRBJ2-2; weak D call: TRBD2 (6 bases). The germline V and J ends were trimmed by 1 base and 6 bases, with 21 bases remaining between them. The germline gives CDR1 MGHDK, CDR2 SYGVNS. This CDR3 spans 18 amino acids. CDR3 sequence reads: CASSEWGRLGVGAGELFF. The CDR3 DNA reads TGTGCCAGCAGTGAATGGGGCCGACTAGGGGTTGGTGCCGGGGAGCTGTTTTTT.

A note on this clonotype: This sequence may be a read error, since a much larger clone differs from it by one base. This chain joins TRBV10-1 and TRBJ2-7; D not resolved. Germline V gene data show CDR1 as WNHNN and CDR2 as SYGVQD (reference sequence). This CDR3 is built from 14 residues. The CDR3 region is CAGSISAGTVGQYF. The CDR3 bases are TGCGCCGGCAGTATCTCGGCTGGAACTGTGGGGCAGTACTTC.